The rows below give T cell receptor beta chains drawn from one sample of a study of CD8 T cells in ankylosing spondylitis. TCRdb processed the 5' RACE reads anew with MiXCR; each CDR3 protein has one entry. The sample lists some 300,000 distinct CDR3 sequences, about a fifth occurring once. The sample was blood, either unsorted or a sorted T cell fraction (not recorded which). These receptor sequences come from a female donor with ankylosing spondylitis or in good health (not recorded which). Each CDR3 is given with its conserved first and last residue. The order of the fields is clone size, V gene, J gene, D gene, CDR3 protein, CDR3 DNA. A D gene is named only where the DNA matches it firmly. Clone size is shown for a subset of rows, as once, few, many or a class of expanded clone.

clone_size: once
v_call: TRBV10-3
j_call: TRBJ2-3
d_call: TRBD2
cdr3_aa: CAISETVAGGTDTQYF
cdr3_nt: TGTGCCATCAGTGAGACCGTAGCGGGAGGGACAGATACGCAGTATTTT

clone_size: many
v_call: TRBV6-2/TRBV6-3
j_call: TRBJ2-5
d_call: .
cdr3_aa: CASRLRLIQETQYF
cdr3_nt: TGTGCCAGCAGACTTAGACTAATCCAAGAGACCCAGTACTTC

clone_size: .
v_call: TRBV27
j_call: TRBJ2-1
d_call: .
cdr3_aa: CASSPLVRDRRYNEQFF
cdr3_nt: TGTGCCAGCAGCCCCCTCGTCCGGGACCGGCGGTACAATGAGCAGTTCTTC

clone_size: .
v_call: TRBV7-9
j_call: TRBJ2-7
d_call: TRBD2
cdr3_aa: CASSSRGSGYEQYF
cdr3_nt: TGTGCCAGCAGCTCCCGCGGGAGCGGGTACGAGCAGTACTTC

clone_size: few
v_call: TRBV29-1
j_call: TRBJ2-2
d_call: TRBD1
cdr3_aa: CSAYRGNTGELFF
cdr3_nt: TGCAGCGCCTACAGGGGGAACACCGGGGAGCTGTTTTTT

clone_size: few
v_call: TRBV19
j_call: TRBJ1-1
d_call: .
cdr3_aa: CASLQRTEAFF
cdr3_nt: TGTGCCAGCCTACAGAGGACTGAAGCTTTCTTT

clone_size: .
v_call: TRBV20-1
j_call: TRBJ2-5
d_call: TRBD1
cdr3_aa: CSAVDRGQETQYF
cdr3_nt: TGCAGTGCCGTGGACAGGGGGCAAGAGACCCAGTACTTC

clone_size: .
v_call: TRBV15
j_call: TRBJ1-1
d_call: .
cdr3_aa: CATSRADLDREAFF
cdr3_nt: TGTGCCACCAGCAGAGCTGACCTTGACAGGGAAGCTTTCTTT

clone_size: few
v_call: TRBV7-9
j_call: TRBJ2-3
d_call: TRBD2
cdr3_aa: CASSFLSGSADTQYF
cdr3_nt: TGTGCCAGCAGCTTCCTGAGCGGGAGCGCAGATACGCAGTATTTT

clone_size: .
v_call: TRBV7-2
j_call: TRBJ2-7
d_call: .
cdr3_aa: CASSLWFTYEQYF
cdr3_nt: TGTGCCAGCAGCTTATGGTTTACATACGAGCAGTACTTC

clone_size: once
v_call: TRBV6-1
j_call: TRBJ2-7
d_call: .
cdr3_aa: CASSETYEQYF
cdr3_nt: TGTGCCAGCAGTGAGACGTACGAGCAGTACTTC

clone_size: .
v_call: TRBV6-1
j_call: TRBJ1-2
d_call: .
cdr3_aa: CASTLWGRGYTF
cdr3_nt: TGTGCCAGCACCTTGTGGGGTAGAGGCTACACCTTC

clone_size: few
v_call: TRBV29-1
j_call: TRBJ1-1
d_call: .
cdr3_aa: CSVAGIYTEAFF
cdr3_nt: TGCAGCGTTGCGGGGATTTACACTGAAGCTTTCTTT

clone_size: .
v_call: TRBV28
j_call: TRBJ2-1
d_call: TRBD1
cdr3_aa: CASTPGRGSGEQFF
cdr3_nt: TGTGCCAGCACCCCGGGCAGGGGGTCAGGTGAGCAGTTCTTC

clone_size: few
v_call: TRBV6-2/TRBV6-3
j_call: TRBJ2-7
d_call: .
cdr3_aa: CASSYSRRGEQYF
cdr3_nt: TGTGCCAGCAGTTACTCGAGGCGGGGCGAGCAGTACTTC

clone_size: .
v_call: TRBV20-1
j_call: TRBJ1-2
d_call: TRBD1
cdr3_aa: CSAIGTGSNGYTF
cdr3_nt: TGCAGTGCTATCGGGACAGGTTCCAATGGCTACACCTTC

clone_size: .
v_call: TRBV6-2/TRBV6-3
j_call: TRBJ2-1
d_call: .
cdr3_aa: CASRRVRGEQFF
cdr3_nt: TGTGCCAGCAGGAGAGTGCGTGGTGAGCAGTTCTTC

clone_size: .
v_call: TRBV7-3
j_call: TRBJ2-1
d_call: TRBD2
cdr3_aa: CASSFRPFTSGVYNEQFF
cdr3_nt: TGTGCCAGCAGCTTCCGCCCCTTCACTAGCGGGGTTTACAATGAGCAGTTCTTC

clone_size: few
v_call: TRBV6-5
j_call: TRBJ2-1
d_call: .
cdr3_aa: CASSYVGGMGSSYNEQFF
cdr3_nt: TGTGCCAGCAGTTACGTCGGCGGGATGGGAAGTTCCTACAATGAGCAGTTCTTC

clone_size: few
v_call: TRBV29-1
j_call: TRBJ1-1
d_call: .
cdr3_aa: CSVSTTGTNTEAFF
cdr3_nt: TGCAGCGTGAGTACCACAGGAACGAACACTGAAGCTTTCTTT

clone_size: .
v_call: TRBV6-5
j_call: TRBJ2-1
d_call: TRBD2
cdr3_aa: CASSYLAGGVGNEQFF
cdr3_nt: TGTGCCAGCAGTTACCTAGCGGGAGGGGTTGGAAATGAGCAGTTCTTC

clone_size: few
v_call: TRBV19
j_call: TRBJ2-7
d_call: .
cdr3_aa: CASRPAGEYYEQYF
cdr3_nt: TGTGCCAGTAGGCCGGCCGGCGAGTACTACGAGCAGTACTTC

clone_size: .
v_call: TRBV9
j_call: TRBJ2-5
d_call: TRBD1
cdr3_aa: CASSEGTAETQYF
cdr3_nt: TGTGCCAGCAGCGAGGGGACAGCAGAGACCCAGTACTTC

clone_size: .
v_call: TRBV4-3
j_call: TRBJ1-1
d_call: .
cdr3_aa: CASSFGRTGAFF
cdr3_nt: TGCGCCAGCAGCTTTGGGCGGACCGGGGCTTTCTTT

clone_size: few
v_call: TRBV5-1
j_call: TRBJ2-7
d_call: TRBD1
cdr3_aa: CASSGGQGGIPHEQYF
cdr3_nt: TGCGCCAGCAGCGGGGGACAGGGGGGAATCCCCCACGAGCAGTACTTC

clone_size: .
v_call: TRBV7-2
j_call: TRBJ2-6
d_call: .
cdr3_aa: CASSSQGTSGANVLTF
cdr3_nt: TGTGCCAGCAGCTCACAGGGGACTTCTGGGGCCAACGTCCTGACTTTC

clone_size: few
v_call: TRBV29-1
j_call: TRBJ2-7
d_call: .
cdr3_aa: CSVEREGFFSYEQYF
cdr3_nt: TGCAGCGTTGAAAGAGAGGGTTTTTTCTCCTACGAGCAGTACTTC

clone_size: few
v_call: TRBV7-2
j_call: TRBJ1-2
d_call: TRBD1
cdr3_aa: CASSFGTALLSGYTF
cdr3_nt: TGTGCCAGCAGCTTCGGGACAGCGCTACTAAGTGGCTACACCTTC

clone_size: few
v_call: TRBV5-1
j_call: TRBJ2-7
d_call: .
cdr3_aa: CASSLVASRREQYF
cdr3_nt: TGCGCCAGCAGCTTGGTGGCTAGCCGGCGCGAGCAGTACTTC

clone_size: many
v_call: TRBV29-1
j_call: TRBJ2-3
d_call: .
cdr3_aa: CSVEDASDTQYF
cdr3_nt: TGCAGCGTTGAAGACGCATCAGATACGCAGTATTTT

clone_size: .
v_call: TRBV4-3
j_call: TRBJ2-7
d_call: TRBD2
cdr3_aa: CASSLFSGNEQYF
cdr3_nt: TGCGCCAGCAGCCTATTTAGCGGGAACGAGCAGTACTTC

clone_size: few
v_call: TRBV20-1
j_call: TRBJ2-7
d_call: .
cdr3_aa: CSAADDQNEQYF
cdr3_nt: TGCAGTGCTGCAGACGACCAGAACGAGCAGTACTTC

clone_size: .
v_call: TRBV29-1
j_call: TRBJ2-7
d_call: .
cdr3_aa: CSVGVARATTYEQYF
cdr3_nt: TGCAGCGTTGGGGTTGCCAGGGCGACTACCTACGAGCAGTACTTC

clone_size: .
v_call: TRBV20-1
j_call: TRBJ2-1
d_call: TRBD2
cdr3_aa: CSARDSKTSGNEQFF
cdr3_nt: TGCAGTGCTAGAGATTCAAAAACTAGCGGCAATGAGCAGTTCTTC

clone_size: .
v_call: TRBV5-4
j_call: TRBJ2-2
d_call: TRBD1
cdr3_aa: CASSQGGDWNTGELFF
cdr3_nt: TGTGCCAGCAGCCAAGGGGGCGATTGGAACACCGGGGAGCTGTTTTTT

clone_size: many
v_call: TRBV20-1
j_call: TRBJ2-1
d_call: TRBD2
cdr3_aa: CSASRPSAGGKPYNEQFF
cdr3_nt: TGCAGTGCATCACGGCCCTCAGCGGGGGGCAAGCCCTACAATGAGCAGTTCTTC

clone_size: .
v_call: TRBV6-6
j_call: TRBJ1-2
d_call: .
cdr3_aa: CASSLTGPAGYTF
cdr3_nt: TGTGCCAGCAGTTTGACAGGTCCCGCGGGCTACACCTTC

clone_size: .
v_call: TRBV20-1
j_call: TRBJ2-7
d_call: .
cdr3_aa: CSARVAGSSYEQYF
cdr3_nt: TGCAGTGCTAGGGTTGCGGGGAGCTCCTACGAGCAGTACTTC

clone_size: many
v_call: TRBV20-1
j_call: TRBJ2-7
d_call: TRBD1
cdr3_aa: CSATRTGEQYF
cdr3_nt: TGCAGTGCTACTAGGACAGGCGAGCAGTACTTC

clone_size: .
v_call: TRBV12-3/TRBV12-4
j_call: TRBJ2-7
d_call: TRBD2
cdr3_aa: CASSFTSGRGGEQYF
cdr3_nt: TGTGCCAGCAGTTTCACTAGCGGGAGGGGCGGCGAGCAGTACTTC

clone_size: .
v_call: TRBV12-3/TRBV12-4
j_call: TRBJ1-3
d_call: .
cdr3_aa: CASRPGGGRNTIYF
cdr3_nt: TGTGCCAGCAGACCCGGCGGGGGCAGGAACACCATATATTTT

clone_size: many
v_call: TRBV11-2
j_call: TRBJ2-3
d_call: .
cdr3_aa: CASSLVPRDTQYF
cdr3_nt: TGTGCCAGCAGCTTAGTCCCCAGGGATACGCAGTATTTT

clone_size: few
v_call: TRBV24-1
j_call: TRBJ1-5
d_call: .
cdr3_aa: CATSPLGGQPQHF
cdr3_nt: TGTGCCACCAGTCCACTCGGCGGTCAGCCCCAGCATTTT

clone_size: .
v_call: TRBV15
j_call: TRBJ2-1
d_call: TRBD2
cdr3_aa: CATSRDSTSGSYEQFF
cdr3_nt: TGTGCCACCAGCAGAGATTCAACTAGCGGGAGCTATGAGCAGTTCTTC

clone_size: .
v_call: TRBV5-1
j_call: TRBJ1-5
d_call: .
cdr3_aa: CASSLSSGSNQPQHF
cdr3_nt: TGCGCCAGCAGCTTGAGTTCAGGGAGCAATCAGCCCCAGCATTTT

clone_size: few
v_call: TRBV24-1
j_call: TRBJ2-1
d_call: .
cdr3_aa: CATSDLFSGNEQFF
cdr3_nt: TGTGCCACCAGTGATTTGTTCTCGGGGAATGAGCAGTTCTTC

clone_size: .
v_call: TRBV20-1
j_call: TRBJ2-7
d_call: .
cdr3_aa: CSALEVGLSPYEQYF
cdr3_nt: TGCAGTGCCCTAGAGGTGGGACTTTCCCCCTACGAGCAGTACTTC

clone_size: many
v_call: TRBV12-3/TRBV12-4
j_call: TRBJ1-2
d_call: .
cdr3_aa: CASSLTGSYGYTF
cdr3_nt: TGTGCCAGCAGTCTCACAGGAAGCTATGGCTACACCTTC

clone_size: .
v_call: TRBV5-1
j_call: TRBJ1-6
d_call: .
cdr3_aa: CASSFGGSWNSPLHF
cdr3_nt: TGCGCCAGCAGCTTCGGGGGAAGTTGGAATTCACCCCTCCACTTT

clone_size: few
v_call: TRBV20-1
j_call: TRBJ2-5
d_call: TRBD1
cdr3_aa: CSARAYRGQGETQYF
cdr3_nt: TGCAGTGCTAGAGCGTATCGCGGACAGGGGGAGACCCAGTACTTC

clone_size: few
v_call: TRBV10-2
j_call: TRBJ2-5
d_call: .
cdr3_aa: CASSAQGSETQYF
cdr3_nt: TGCGCCAGCAGTGCGCAGGGCAGTGAGACCCAGTACTTC

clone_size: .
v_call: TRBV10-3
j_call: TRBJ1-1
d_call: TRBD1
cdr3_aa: CAIRRRTGPGVTEAFF
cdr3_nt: TGTGCCATCAGAAGACGGACAGGCCCAGGGGTCACTGAAGCTTTCTTT

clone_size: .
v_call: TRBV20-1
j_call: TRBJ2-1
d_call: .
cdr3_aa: CSASPPAPISSYNEQFF
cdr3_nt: TGCAGTGCTAGTCCCCCAGCGCCCATAAGCTCCTACAATGAGCAGTTCTTC

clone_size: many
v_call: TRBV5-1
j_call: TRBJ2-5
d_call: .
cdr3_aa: CASSSERQETQYF
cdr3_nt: TGCGCCAGCAGCTCAGAGCGCCAAGAGACCCAGTACTTC

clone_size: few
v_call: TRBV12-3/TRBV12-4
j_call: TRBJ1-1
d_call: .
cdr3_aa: CASDGTGNTEAFF
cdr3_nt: TGTGCCAGCGACGGGACGGGGAACACTGAAGCTTTCTTT

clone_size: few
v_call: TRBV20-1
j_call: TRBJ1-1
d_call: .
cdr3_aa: CSARPQVKAEAFF
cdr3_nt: TGCAGTGCTAGACCACAGGTAAAGGCTGAAGCTTTCTTT

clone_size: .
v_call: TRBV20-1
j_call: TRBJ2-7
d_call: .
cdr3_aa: CSARGNAVYEQYF
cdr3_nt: TGCAGTGCTAGAGGGAATGCTGTCTACGAGCAGTACTTC

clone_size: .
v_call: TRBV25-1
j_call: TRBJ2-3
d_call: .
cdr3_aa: CASTQDTDTQYF
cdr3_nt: TGTGCCAGCACCCAGGACACAGATACGCAGTATTTT